This T cell receptor beta chain stems from a study of CD8 T cells in Susac syndrome. Per germline, CDR1 MGHRA and CDR2 YSYEKL. The CDR3 runs 15 residues. The germline V and J ends were trimmed by 3 bases and 5 bases, with 16 bases remaining between them. Random-hexamer reverse transcription was applied to roughly 0.5 to 1 ug RNA. Via MiXCR, TCRdb re-called the immunoSEQ multiplex PCR reads, giving one row per CDR3 protein. The table has more than 150,000 distinct CDR3 sequences, about 96% seen once; the top ten hold around 0.13%. The sequence was obtained from a human donor with Susac syndrome. The chain carries TRBV4-1 and TRBJ1-1; a possible D gene is TRBD1 (6 bases). The sequenced sample was CD4+ T cells from PBMCs. In nucleotides, the CDR3 is TGCGCCAGCAGCCACAATCCCCCAGGGGATACTGAAGCTTTCTTT. Translation gives CASSHNPPGDTEAFF.